A single sample is the source of the 8 T cell receptor beta chains below, sequenced in a study of shared clonotypes between healthy human individuals. TCRdb's table, derived via immunoSEQ multiplex PCR, lists solely in-frame clones and lacks some. Here the sample spans 1 million to 1.2 million clones, approximately 80% being singletons. The sequenced material came from memory CD4+ T cells from PBMCs. Subset defined: CD45RA-negative fraction. The receptors originated from a man between 18 and 29 years old in good health. Some clones in this sample may be carry-over from other donors' samples.

The rearrangement joins TRBV7-8 to TRBJ2-7; possibly TRBD2 for D (6 bases). CDR1 SGHVS and CDR2 FQNEAQ come from the germline V gene. Trimming pared 5 bases from V and 9 bases from J, leaving 14 bases between. The CDR3 covers 12 residues. CDR3 sequence: CASSAVGGTQYF. The CDR3 DNA follows: TGTGCCAGCAGCGCCGTTGGGGGGACGCAGTACTTC.

The J gene is TRBJ2-7, the V gene TRBV30; D is undetermined. Between the trimmed V and J ends, which lost 0 bases and 3 bases, there was a span of 6 bases. Per the germline V gene, CDR1 is GTSNPN and CDR2 is SVGIG (reference sequence). This CDR3 is 12 amino acids long. The DNA of the CDR3 is TGTGCCTGGAGTGTCGGCAACTACGAGCAGTACTTC. This codes for CAWSVGNYEQYF.

This clone was found a few times. Distinct nucleotide sequences in the sample also encode this CDR3. V is TRBV20-1 and J is TRBJ1-3; no firm D call. V was trimmed by 5 bases and J by 8 bases, leaving 10 bases between them. The germline gives CDR1 DFQATT, CDR2 SNEGSKA (reference sequence). The CDR3 is 11 amino acids. The DNA for the CDR3 is TGCAGTGCTTCTCCGTTGGACACCATATATTTT. It translates to CSASPLDTIYF.

The chain joins TRBV28 to TRBJ1-5; D gene uncertain. Germline V gene data show CDR1 as MDHEN and CDR2 as SYDVKM. The CDR3 is 16 amino acids. Trimming removed 3 bases from V and 5 bases from J, with 17 bases in between. For the CDR3, the DNA is TGTGCCAGCAGTTTTCTGGTGTCGGTAGCGCATCAGCCCCAGCATTTT. Protein sequence: CASSFLVSVAHQPQHF.

V gene TRBV7-3 combines with J gene TRBJ1-2; D gene unclear. The germline V gene has CDR1 SGHTA and CDR2 FQGTGA. The length of the CDR3 is 13 residues. The V end lost 5 bases, the J end lost 8 bases, and 15 bases lay between the germline ends. The DNA for the CDR3 is TGTGCCAGCAGCCCGAGGATCGGGGAAGGCTACACCTTC. The encoded protein is CASSPRIGEGYTF.

Regarding this clone: The same CDR3 is also encoded by other DNA sequences in this sample. This chain uses TRBV5-1 with TRBJ2-3; D possibly corresponds to TRBD2 (5 bases). Trimming shortened V by 2 bases and J by 6 bases, and 10 bases separated the two germline ends. The V gene's germline CDR1 is SGHRS and CDR2 YFSETQ. CDR3 length: 13 residues. The CDR3 coding sequence is TGCGCCAGCAGCTTAGGGCCGGGGGATACGCAGTATTTT. Protein product: CASSLGPGDTQYF.

Details on this clone: A far larger clone is just one base off, so this is likely a read error. The CDR3 region has the DNA TGCGCCAGCAGCCAGGGATTATCGGGACTCCGGGTCGAGCAGTACTTC. It codes for CASSQGLSGLRVEQYF. V usage is TRBV5-4 and J usage is TRBJ2-7; tentative D call: TRBD2 (6 bases). Germline V lookup: CDR1 SGHNT, CDR2 YYREEE (reference sequence). CDR3 length: 16 residues.

This rearrangement joins TRBV4-1 to TRBJ2-7; 12 positions match TRBD2. From germline, CDR1 is MGHRA and CDR2 YSYEKL. CDR3 length: 18 amino acids. Losses at the gene ends were 5 bases for V and 0 bases for J; bases not matched to a gene: 11. CDR3 in DNA: TGCGCCAGCAGCGTCATTGGACTAGCGGGACAAAACTCCTACGAGCAGTACTTC. Its translation is CASSVIGLAGQNSYEQYF.